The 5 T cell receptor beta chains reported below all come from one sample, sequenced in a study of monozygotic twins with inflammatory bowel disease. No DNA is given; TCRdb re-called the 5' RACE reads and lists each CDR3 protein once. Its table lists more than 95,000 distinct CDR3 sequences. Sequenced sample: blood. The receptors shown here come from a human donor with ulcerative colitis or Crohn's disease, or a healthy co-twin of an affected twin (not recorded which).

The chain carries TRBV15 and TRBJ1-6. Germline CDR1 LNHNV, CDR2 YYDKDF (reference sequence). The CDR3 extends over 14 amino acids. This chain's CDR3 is CATSGSSYNSPLHF.

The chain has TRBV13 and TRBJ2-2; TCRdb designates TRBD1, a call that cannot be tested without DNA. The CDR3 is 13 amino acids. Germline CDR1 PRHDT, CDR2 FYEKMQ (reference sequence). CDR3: CASSPGTPGELFF. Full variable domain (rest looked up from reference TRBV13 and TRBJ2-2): AAGVIQSPRHLIKEKRETATLKCYPIPRHDTVYWYQQGPGQDPQFLISFYEKMQSDKGSIPDRFSAQQFSDYHSELNMSSLELGDSALYFCASSPGTPGELFFGEGSRLTVL.

CDR3 region: CASRLAGSGEQYF. The genes are TRBV7-6 and TRBJ2-7. The germline V gene has CDR1 SGHVS and CDR2 FNYEAQ. The CDR3 loop spans 13 amino acids.

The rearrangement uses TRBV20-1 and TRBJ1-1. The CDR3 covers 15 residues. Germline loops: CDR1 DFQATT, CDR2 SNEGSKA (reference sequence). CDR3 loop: CSARGQTNAGTEAFF.

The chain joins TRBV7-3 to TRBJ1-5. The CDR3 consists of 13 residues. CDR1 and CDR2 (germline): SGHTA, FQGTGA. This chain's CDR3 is CASSSGYGQPQHF.